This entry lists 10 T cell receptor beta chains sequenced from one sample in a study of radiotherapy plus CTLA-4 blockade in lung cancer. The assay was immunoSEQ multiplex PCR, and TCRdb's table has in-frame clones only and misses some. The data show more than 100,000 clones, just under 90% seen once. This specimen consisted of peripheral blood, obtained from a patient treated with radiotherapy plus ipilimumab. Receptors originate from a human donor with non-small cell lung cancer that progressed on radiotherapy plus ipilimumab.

CDR3 DNA: TGTGCCAGCAGGAGGACAGACACTTCCTACGAGCAGTACTTC. Protein: CASRRTDTSYEQYF. The J gene is TRBJ2-7, the V gene TRBV6-5; tentatively, D is TRBD1 (6 bases). From germline, CDR1 is MNHEY and CDR2 SVGAGI. This CDR3 is 14 amino acids long. Trimming removed 6 bases at V and 1 base at J, with 13 bases between.

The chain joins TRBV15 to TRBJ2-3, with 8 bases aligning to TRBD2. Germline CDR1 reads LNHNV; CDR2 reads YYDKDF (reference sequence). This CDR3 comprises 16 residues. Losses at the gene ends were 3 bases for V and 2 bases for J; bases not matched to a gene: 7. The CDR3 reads CATSSTLAEPTDTQYF. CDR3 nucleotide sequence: TGTGCCACCAGCAGTACACTAGCGGAGCCCACAGATACGCAGTATTTT. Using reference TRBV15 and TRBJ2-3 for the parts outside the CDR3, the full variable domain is DAMVIQNPRYQVTQFGKPVTLSCSQTLNHNVMYWYQQKSSQAPKLLFHYYDKDFNNEADTPDNFQSRRPNTSFCFLDIRSPGLGDTAMYLCATSSTLAEPTDTQYFGPGTRLTVL.

The CDR3 is CASSIGGVNYGYTF. The CDR3 DNA reads as TGTGCCAGTAGTATAGGCGGAGTTAACTATGGCTACACCTTC. The rearrangement uses TRBV19 and TRBJ1-2; D ambiguous. CDR1 and CDR2 from the germline V gene are LNHDA and SQIVND (reference sequence). V dropped 1 base and J dropped 1 base, with 7 bases sitting between them. CDR3 size: 14 residues.

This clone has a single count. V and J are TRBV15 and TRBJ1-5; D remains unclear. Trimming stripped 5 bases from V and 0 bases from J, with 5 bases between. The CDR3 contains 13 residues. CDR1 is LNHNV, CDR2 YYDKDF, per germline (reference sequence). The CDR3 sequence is CATSWDSNQPQHF. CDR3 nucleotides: TGTGCCACCAGCTGGGATAGCAATCAGCCCCAGCATTTT. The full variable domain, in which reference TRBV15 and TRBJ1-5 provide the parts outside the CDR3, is DAMVIQNPRYQVTQFGKPVTLSCSQTLNHNVMYWYQQKSSQAPKLLFHYYDKDFNNEADTPDNFQSRRPNTSFCFLDIRSPGLGDTAMYLCATSWDSNQPQHFGDGTRLSIL.

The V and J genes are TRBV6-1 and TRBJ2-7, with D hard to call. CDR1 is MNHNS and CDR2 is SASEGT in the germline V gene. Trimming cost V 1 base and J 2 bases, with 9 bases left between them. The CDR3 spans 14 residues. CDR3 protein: CASSEVQPTYEQYF. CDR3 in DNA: TGTGCCAGCAGTGAAGTCCAGCCGACCTACGAGCAGTACTTC.

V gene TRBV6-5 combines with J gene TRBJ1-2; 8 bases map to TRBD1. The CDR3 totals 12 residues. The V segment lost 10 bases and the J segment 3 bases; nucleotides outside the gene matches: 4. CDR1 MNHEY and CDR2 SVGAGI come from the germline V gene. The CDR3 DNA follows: TGTGCCACCAAGACAGGGGACTATGGCTACACCTTC. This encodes CATKTGDYGYTF.

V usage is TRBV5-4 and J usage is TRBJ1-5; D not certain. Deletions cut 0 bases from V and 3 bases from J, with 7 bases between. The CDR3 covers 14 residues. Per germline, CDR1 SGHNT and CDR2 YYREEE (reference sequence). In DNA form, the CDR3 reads TGTGCCAGCAGCTTGGCCGGAGACAATCAGCCCCAGCATTTT. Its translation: CASSLAGDNQPQHF.

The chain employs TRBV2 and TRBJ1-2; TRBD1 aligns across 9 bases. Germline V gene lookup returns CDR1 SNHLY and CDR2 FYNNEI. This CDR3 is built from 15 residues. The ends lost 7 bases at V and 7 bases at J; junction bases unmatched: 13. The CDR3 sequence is CASKTGTGSSAGYTF. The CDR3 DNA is TGTGCCAGCAAAACCGGGACAGGGTCGTCGGCTGGCTACACCTTC.

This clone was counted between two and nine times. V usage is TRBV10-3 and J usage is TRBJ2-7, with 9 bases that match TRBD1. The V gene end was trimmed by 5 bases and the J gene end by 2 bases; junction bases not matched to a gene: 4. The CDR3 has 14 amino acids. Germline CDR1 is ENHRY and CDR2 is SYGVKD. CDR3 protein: CAISPGQGAYEQYF. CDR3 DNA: TGTGCCATCAGTCCGGGACAGGGAGCCTACGAGCAGTACTTC.

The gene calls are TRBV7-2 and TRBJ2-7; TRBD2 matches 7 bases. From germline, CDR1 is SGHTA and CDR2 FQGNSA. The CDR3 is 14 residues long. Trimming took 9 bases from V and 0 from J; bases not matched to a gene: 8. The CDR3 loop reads CASGLGGSSYEQYF. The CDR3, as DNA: TGTGCCAGTGGCCTGGGCGGGAGCTCCTACGAGCAGTACTTC.